A single sample is the source of the 8 T cell receptor beta chains below, sequenced in a study of T cells in tuberculosis. Profiled with immunoSEQ multiplex PCR; TCRdb holds only in-frame clones, not every one. This repertoire shows some 31,000 clones, about 89% found once; its top ten account for around 2.2%. Input material: PBMCs. All receptors derive from a donor aged 5-35 years with latent tuberculosis or without tuberculosis infection.

The chain joins TRBV2 to TRBJ2-7; D remains ambiguous. The CDR3 has 10 residues. The germline gives CDR1 SNHLY, CDR2 FYNNEI. V lost 7 bases and J lost 4, with 5 bases in between. The CDR3 nucleotides read TGTGCCAGCACGGGTTACGAGCAGTACTTC. Translating it yields CASTGYEQYF. The complete variable domain, with remaining parts taken from reference TRBV2 and TRBJ2-7, reads EPEVTQTPSHQVTQMGQEVILRCVPISNHLYFYWYRQILGQKVEFLVSFYNNEISEKSEIFDDQFSVERPDGSNFTLKIRSTKLEDSAMYFCASTGYEQYFGPGTRLTVT.

The genes are TRBV28 and TRBJ1-1; 10 bases agree with TRBD1. Germline loops: CDR1 MDHEN, CDR2 SYDVKM. This CDR3 is 14 amino acids long. Germline trimming cut 3 bases from V and 5 bases from J; bases unmatched to any gene: 3. The CDR3 bases are TGTGCCAGCAGTTTCGACAGGGGGCGAACTGAAGCTTTCTTT. It encodes CASSFDRGRTEAFF.

The J gene is TRBJ2-7, the V gene TRBV28; unclear D gene. The length of the CDR3 is 13 residues. Germline V gene lookup returns CDR1 MDHEN and CDR2 SYDVKM. V lost 6 bases to trimming and J lost 2 bases, with 11 bases between them. This CDR3 reads CASSPYSTYEQYF. The CDR3 DNA sequence: TGTGCCAGCAGCCCCTACAGTACCTACGAGCAGTACTTC.

The chain couples TRBV6-5 to TRBJ1-1, with 7 nucleotides matching TRBD1. Germline-derived CDR1 and CDR2 are MNHEY and SVGAGI. The V and J ends lost 7 bases and 1 base, in that order; junction bases with no gene match: 6. This CDR3 spans 14 amino acids. The CDR3 here is CASTMGQTNTEAFF. The CDR3 DNA reads TGTGCCAGCACTATGGGACAGACGAACACTGAAGCTTTCTTT.

The CDR3 spells CASSLAAASSYNEQFF. CDR3 coding DNA: TGTGCCAGCAGCTTAGCGGCGGCTAGCTCCTACAATGAGCAGTTCTTC. The J gene is TRBJ2-1, the V gene TRBV11-3, with D uncertain. V was trimmed by 1 base and J by 0 bases, leaving 10 bases between them. The CDR3 loop spans 16 amino acids. Germline CDR1 SGHNT, CDR2 YENEEA.

J is TRBJ2-5 and V is TRBV19, with TRBD2 as a possible D gene (5 bases). The CDR3 is 15 residues long. V was cut by 0 bases and J by 3 bases, with 11 bases left in between. Looked up from germline, CDR1 is LNHDA and CDR2 is SQIVND (reference sequence). CDR3 DNA: TGTGCCAGTAGTATAGATAGCGCCGGCAAAGAGACCCAGTACTTC. This sequence encodes CASSIDSAGKETQYF. Based on the CDR3 plus reference TRBV19 and TRBJ2-5, the full variable domain is DGGITQSPKYLFRKEGQNVTLSCEQNLNHDAMYWYRQDPGQGLRLIYYSQIVNDFQKGDIAEGYSVSREKKESFPLTVTSAQKNPTAFYLCASSIDSAGKETQYFGPGTRLLVL.

The rearrangement uses TRBV4-1 and TRBJ2-7; 13 bases fit TRBD2. The germline CDR1 and CDR2 sequences are MGHRA and YSYEKL. With 4 bases clipped from V and 6 bases from J, the junction kept 12 bases outside the gene matches. The CDR3 sequence is 17 residues long. CDR3 DNA sequence: TGCGCCAGCAGCCCGGACCCGGGACTAGCGGGGCCGGGCGAGCAGTACTTC. This encodes CASSPDPGLAGPGEQYF.

V usage is TRBV9 and J usage is TRBJ1-2; D remains ambiguous. The CDR3 has 16 residues. The germline V and J ends were trimmed by 2 bases and 3 bases, with 17 bases remaining between them. Per the germline V gene, CDR1 is SGDLS and CDR2 is YYNGEE. The CDR3 nucleotides read TGTGCCAGCAGCGTCTGGCCAGATTCTCCCCACTATGGCTACACCTTC. Amino acid sequence: CASSVWPDSPHYGYTF.